This is a list of T cell receptor beta chains from one sample in a study of blood T cell repertoires in COVID-19. Only in-frame clones appear in the TCRdb table, and some are missing; sequencing was by immunoSEQ multiplex PCR. This sample has approximately 240,000 clones, with around 81% found just once. The sample was peripheral blood. Every receptor here comes from a woman aged 60-70 years with active or convalescent COVID-19. Each CDR3 is given with its conserved first and last residue. Fields, in order: CDR3 DNA, CDR3 protein, clone size, V gene, D gene, J gene. A D gene is named only where the DNA matches it firmly. The size entry is marked missing in some rows and otherwise reads once, few, many or a size class.

CDR3 DNA: TGTGCCAGCAGCTTAGGCGGGAATTGGGACAATGAGCAGTTCTTC; CDR3 protein: CASSLGGNWDNEQFF; clone size: few; V gene: TRBV11-2; D gene: -; J gene: TRBJ2-1
CDR3 DNA: TGTGCCACCAGCGAATCCAGGGTTCCCCCTTATGGCTACACCTTC; CDR3 protein: CATSESRVPPYGYTF; clone size: -; V gene: TRBV15; D gene: -; J gene: TRBJ1-2
CDR3 DNA: TGTGCCAGCAGCCAAGAGGGGACAGGGGCCCCCGCCGAAGCTTTCTTT; CDR3 protein: CASSQEGTGAPAEAFF; clone size: -; V gene: TRBV3-1/TRBV3-2; D gene: TRBD1; J gene: TRBJ1-1
CDR3 DNA: TGTGCCAGCAGCCAGATTAGCGGGAGGGCGCAGTATTTT; CDR3 protein: CASSQISGRAQYF; clone size: -; V gene: TRBV3-1/TRBV3-2; D gene: TRBD2; J gene: TRBJ2-3
CDR3 DNA: TGCGCCAGCAGCTTGGTTGCGGGAGACACAGATACGCAGTATTTT; CDR3 protein: CASSLVAGDTDTQYF; clone size: -; V gene: TRBV5-1; D gene: TRBD2; J gene: TRBJ2-3
CDR3 DNA: TGTGCCAGCACCCTTAGCGGGGTAGACTACAATGAGCAGTTCTTC; CDR3 protein: CASTLSGVDYNEQFF; clone size: -; V gene: TRBV2; D gene: TRBD2; J gene: TRBJ2-1
CDR3 DNA: TGTGCCAGCAGCTCAGGGGGAGAGACCCAGTACTTC; CDR3 protein: CASSSGGETQYF; clone size: -; V gene: TRBV7-9; D gene: TRBD1; J gene: TRBJ2-5
CDR3 DNA: TGTGCCAGCAGTGACAGGGGGGTTCTTGGGACCCAGTACTTC; CDR3 protein: CASSDRGVLGTQYF; clone size: -; V gene: TRBV6-1; D gene: -; J gene: TRBJ2-5
CDR3 DNA: TGTGCCACCAGTGACTCTAACAGGGGCATCTATGGCTACACCTTC; CDR3 protein: CATSDSNRGIYGYTF; clone size: few; V gene: TRBV24-1; D gene: TRBD1; J gene: TRBJ1-2
CDR3 DNA: TGTGCCAGCAGTTACTCGACGGGTTCCCCTGATGAAAAACTGTTTTTT; CDR3 protein: CASSYSTGSPDEKLFF; clone size: -; V gene: TRBV6-2/TRBV6-3; D gene: -; J gene: TRBJ1-4
CDR3 DNA: TGTGCCAGCAGTGAATCGGTAGCGGGAGGGGTTGGTAACATTCAGTACTTC; CDR3 protein: CASSESVAGGVGNIQYF; clone size: once; V gene: TRBV2; D gene: TRBD2; J gene: TRBJ2-4
CDR3 DNA: TGTGCCAGCAGTGTTGAGGGCCCCTATGGCTACACCTTC; CDR3 protein: CASSVEGPYGYTF; clone size: -; V gene: TRBV2; D gene: -; J gene: TRBJ1-2
CDR3 DNA: TGTGCCAGCAGAGATTACGCCGGGACAGGGGATGGCTACACCTTC; CDR3 protein: CASRDYAGTGDGYTF; clone size: -; V gene: TRBV6-5; D gene: TRBD1; J gene: TRBJ1-2
CDR3 DNA: TGTGCCAGCAGTTTATCGGGCGGGAGTGATGAAAAACTGTTTTTT; CDR3 protein: CASSLSGGSDEKLFF; clone size: -; V gene: TRBV27; D gene: -; J gene: TRBJ1-4
CDR3 DNA: TGTGCCAGTAGTATGTGGGCTAGCGGGCTGGCAGATACGCAGTATTTT; CDR3 protein: CASSMWASGLADTQYF; clone size: few; V gene: TRBV19; D gene: TRBD2; J gene: TRBJ2-3
CDR3 DNA: TGCGCCAGCAGCCAAGCCGACAGAAACGAGCAGTACTTC; CDR3 protein: CASSQADRNEQYF; clone size: -; V gene: TRBV4-1; D gene: -; J gene: TRBJ2-7
CDR3 DNA: TGTGCCAGCAGCCAAAACAGGGGGGAGCATAATGAGCAGTTCTTC; CDR3 protein: CASSQNRGEHNEQFF; clone size: -; V gene: TRBV14; D gene: TRBD1; J gene: TRBJ2-1
CDR3 DNA: TGCGCCAGCAGCTGGACTTTACAAGAGACCCAGTACTTC; CDR3 protein: CASSWTLQETQYF; clone size: -; V gene: TRBV5-1; D gene: -; J gene: TRBJ2-5
CDR3 DNA: TGTGCCAGCAGTTACTCCGGACTAGCGTACGTGAAGACCCAGTACTTC; CDR3 protein: CASSYSGLAYVKTQYF; clone size: once; V gene: TRBV6-5; D gene: TRBD2; J gene: TRBJ2-5
CDR3 DNA: TGTGCCAGTAGTCGTCCTTACCTAGACAGGGAAAGCAATCAGCCCCAGCATTTT; CDR3 protein: CASSRPYLDRESNQPQHF; clone size: -; V gene: TRBV19; D gene: TRBD1; J gene: TRBJ1-5
CDR3 DNA: TGTGCCAGCAGCGTACGCACCGGACAAGTCCAAGAGACCCAGTACTTC; CDR3 protein: CASSVRTGQVQETQYF; clone size: -; V gene: TRBV9; D gene: -; J gene: TRBJ2-5
CDR3 DNA: TGCGCCAGCAGTGAGACTAGCGGGGGAACGGAGACCCAGTACTTC; CDR3 protein: CASSETSGGTETQYF; clone size: -; V gene: TRBV10-1; D gene: TRBD2; J gene: TRBJ2-5
CDR3 DNA: TGTGCCAGCAGCCCCGGGGGGGGGATGAACACTGAAGCTTTCTTT; CDR3 protein: CASSPGGGMNTEAFF; clone size: -; V gene: TRBV7-3; D gene: -; J gene: TRBJ1-1
CDR3 DNA: TGCGCCAGCAGCACTCTGACAGGGGGCCCCTACAATGAGCAGTTCTTC; CDR3 protein: CASSTLTGGPYNEQFF; clone size: -; V gene: TRBV5-1; D gene: TRBD1; J gene: TRBJ2-1
CDR3 DNA: TGTGCCAGCAGCCGTGGACTAGCGGGGGGCTGGGAGACCCAGTACTTC; CDR3 protein: CASSRGLAGGWETQYF; clone size: -; V gene: TRBV14; D gene: TRBD2; J gene: TRBJ2-5
CDR3 DNA: TGTGCCAGCAGCTTATTTCGTAGCGGGGGGGCCCCAGATACGCAGTATTTT; CDR3 protein: CASSLFRSGGAPDTQYF; clone size: -; V gene: TRBV7-2; D gene: TRBD2; J gene: TRBJ2-3